The 27 T cell receptor beta chains below come from one sample, sequenced in a study of blood T cell repertoires in COVID-19. Libraries were prepared by immunoSEQ multiplex PCR; TCRdb keeps only in-frame clonotypes and omits some of them. The table shows about 14,000 clones, with less than 80% occurring only once. Sequencing was performed on peripheral blood. The receptors shown here come from a man between 65 and 85 years old with acute or convalescent COVID-19.

This clone was recorded a few times. The J gene is TRBJ1-2, the V gene TRBV2, with TRBD1 as a possible D gene (5 bases). Germline CDR1 SNHLY, CDR2 FYNNEI. The length of the CDR3 is 13 residues. The ends were cut back, 8 bases at V and 3 bases at J, with 13 bases in the middle. The CDR3, as DNA: TGTGCCAGCTCCCGGGGAGGGGACTATGGCTACACCTTC. Its translation is CASSRGGDYGYTF.

CDR3 sequence reads: CASTGRGTNTEAFF. The CDR3 DNA reads as TGTGCCAGCACAGGGAGGGGAACGAACACTGAAGCTTTCTTT. The genes are TRBV6-5 and TRBJ1-1, with D tentatively TRBD1 (5 bases). This CDR3 is 14 amino acids long. V shed 7 bases and J shed 1 base, with 13 bases lying between them. Per the germline V gene, CDR1 is MNHEY and CDR2 is SVGAGI.

The chain uses TRBV29-1 and TRBJ2-1, with TRBD2 matching over 7 bases. Germline values: CDR1 SQVTM, CDR2 ANQGSEA. Unmatched junction bases numbered 9, after V lost 0 bases and J lost 7 bases. The CDR3 runs 15 residues. The CDR3 is CSVEDPAGTLNEQFF. For the CDR3, the DNA is TGCAGCGTTGAAGATCCAGCGGGAACGCTAAATGAGCAGTTCTTC.

This clone has only one observation. The chain carries TRBV10-3 and TRBJ2-2, with D possibly matching TRBD2 (6 bases). Trimming removed 2 bases from V and 4 bases from J, with 11 bases in between. The CDR3 has 15 amino acids. Germline lookup yields CDR1 ENHRY and CDR2 SYGVKD. CDR3 coding DNA: TGTGCCATCAGTGAGCGCGGGGCACCCACCGGGGAGCTGTTTTTT. This codes for CAISERGAPTGELFF.

The chain employs TRBV6-5 and TRBJ1-1; D gene unclear. Germline V lookup: CDR1 MNHEY, CDR2 SVGAGI. V dropped 6 bases and J dropped 5 bases, with 19 bases sitting between them. The CDR3 is made up of 15 amino acids. The CDR3 nucleotides read TGTGCCAGCAGCCCCCCCACCCCCGCCGGGACTGAAGCTTTCTTT. Translating it yields CASSPPTPAGTEAFF.

V usage is TRBV6-4 and J usage is TRBJ1-5; D possibly corresponds to TRBD1 (6 bases). In germline, CDR1 is MRHNA, CDR2 SNTAGT. V shed 1 base and J shed 2 bases, with 15 bases lying between them. The CDR3 consists of 17 residues. CDR3 loop: CASSDFTGYRGNQPQHF. The CDR3 DNA is TGTGCCAGCAGTGACTTTACAGGGTATCGGGGCAATCAGCCCCAGCATTTT.

This chain connects TRBV19 to TRBJ2-1; unclear D gene. Trimming left V 5 bases short and J 9 bases short, with 11 bases between. CDR1 LNHDA and CDR2 SQIVND come from the germline V gene (reference sequence). The CDR3 contains 12 residues. The CDR3 DNA reads TGTGCCAGTAGTCCGAAGAGAGGTGAGCAGTTCTTC. It codes for CASSPKRGEQFF.

J is TRBJ1-3 and V is TRBV5-1, with a possible D match to TRBD1 (6 bases). V lost 6 bases and J lost 2, with 18 bases in between. Germline-derived CDR1 and CDR2 are SGHRS and YFSETQ. CDR3 size: 16 residues. CDR3 region: CASKPSGGYTGNTIYF. CDR3 in DNA: TGCGCCAGCAAACCGTCGGGGGGCTATACTGGAAACACCATATATTTT.

The genes are TRBV6-5 and TRBJ2-1; 8 nucleotides agree with TRBD2. This CDR3 spans 14 amino acids. V dropped 7 bases and J dropped 7; count of bases not matched to a gene: 9. From germline, CDR1 is MNHEY and CDR2 SVGAGI. The CDR3 region has the DNA TGTGCCAGCAACGGCCTCCGGGAGGGGAATGAGCAGTTCTTC. Translating gives CASNGLREGNEQFF.

In nucleotides, the CDR3 is TGTGCCAGCTTTCGCCGGGGGGGGCAGGGAGATACGCAGTATTTT. Amino acid sequence: CASFRRGGQGDTQYF. V and J are TRBV5-4 and TRBJ2-3; TRBD2 aligns across 8 bases. The length of the CDR3 is 15 residues. The V gene end was trimmed by 7 bases and the J gene end by 5 bases; junction bases not matched to a gene: 12. The germline gives CDR1 SGHNT, CDR2 YYREEE (reference sequence).

This clone is deemed medium-sized. J is TRBJ1-5 and V is TRBV30, with TRBD1 matching 7 bases. J gave up 1 base and V 1 base, and 7 bases lay outside the gene matches. This CDR3 is 16 amino acids long. The germline CDR1 and CDR2 sequences are GTSNPN and SVGIG (reference sequence). CDR3 nucleotide sequence: TGTGCCTGGAGTGCCGAGACAGGGAGAAGCAATCAGCCCCAGCATTTT. As protein: CAWSAETGRSNQPQHF.

This clone occurred a few times. This chain links TRBV7-9 with TRBJ2-7, with D maybe TRBD1 (6 bases). This CDR3 contains 12 residues. Deletions cut 5 bases from V and 4 bases from J, with 9 bases between. Germline loops: CDR1 SEHNR, CDR2 FQNEAQ (reference sequence). Here the CDR3 reads CASSPDRYEQYF. The CDR3 DNA is TGTGCCAGCAGCCCAGACAGGTACGAGCAGTACTTC.

The V call is TRBV6-5, the J call TRBJ2-7; 9 positions agree with TRBD2. The CDR3 has 16 amino acids. J was trimmed by 0 bases and V by 1 base; bases with no gene match: 4. Germline-derived CDR1 and CDR2 are MNHEY and SVGAGI. CDR3 protein: CASSYLKTSGSYEQYF. The CDR3 bases are TGTGCCAGCAGTTACTTGAAGACTAGCGGCTCCTACGAGCAGTACTTC.

The J gene is TRBJ1-1, the V gene TRBV6-6, with unresolved D. V was shortened by 11 bases and J by 4 bases, with 14 bases between the two germline ends. The CDR3 length is 12 residues. Germline assignment: CDR1 MNHNY and CDR2 SVGAGI (reference sequence). In nucleotides, the CDR3 is TGTGCCTGCCCTTCGGGGAGCACTGAAGCTTTCTTT. It is translated as CACPSGSTEAFF.

The J gene is TRBJ1-2, the V gene TRBV27; TRBD1 matches at 9 bases. Per the germline V gene, CDR1 is MNHEY and CDR2 is SMNVEV (reference sequence). This CDR3 has 15 amino acids. V lost 5 bases to trimming and J lost 3 bases; unmatched junction nucleotides: 7. The CDR3 reads CASSIRQGEYYGYTF. The CDR3 nucleotides are TGTGCCAGCAGTATAAGACAGGGGGAGTACTATGGCTACACCTTC.

The table lists this clone with a few counts. This chain joins TRBV9 and TRBJ2-7; D is possibly TRBD2 (5 bases). The length of the CDR3 is 15 residues. Germline V gene sequence: CDR1 SGDLS, CDR2 YYNGEE. Trimming stripped 4 bases from V and 2 bases from J, with 16 bases between. As DNA, the CDR3 is TGTGCCAGCAGCTCCTCCGGGAACGGAGCCTACGAGCAGTACTTC. This codes for CASSSSGNGAYEQYF.

The chain recombines TRBV30 with TRBJ2-7; D unclear. The V end was cut by 8 bases, the J end by 2 bases, with 19 bases between. CDR1 and CDR2 from the germline V gene are GTSNPN and SVGIG (reference sequence). The CDR3 runs 14 residues. CDR3 coding DNA: TGTGCCGCCTCCTCCCACTCTCCGGCCTACGAGCAGTACTTC. This gives the protein CAASSHSPAYEQYF. The variable domain in full, with the rest retrieved from reference TRBV30 and TRBJ2-7, is SQTIHQWPATLVQPVGSPLSLECTVEGTSNPNLYWYRQAAGRGLQLLFYSVGIGQISSEVPQNLSASRPQDRQFILSSKKLLLSDSGFYLCAASSHSPAYEQYFGPGTRLTVT.

V usage is TRBV7-8 and J usage is TRBJ1-1; possible D gene TRBD1, 5 bases. V was trimmed by 1 base and J by 3 bases, leaving 18 bases between them. The CDR3 has 17 residues. Germline V gene sequence: CDR1 SGHVS, CDR2 FQNEAQ. The CDR3: CASSLVRTWGRDTEAFF. The CDR3 coding sequence is TGTGCCAGCAGCTTAGTGAGGACTTGGGGGAGGGACACTGAAGCTTTCTTT.

V gene TRBV4-3 combines with J gene TRBJ2-7, with TRBD1 identical over 7 bases. The CDR3 is 14 residues long. V lost 0 bases and J lost 6; bases outside the gene matches: 5. Germline lookup yields CDR1 LGHNA and CDR2 YSLEER. CDR3 in DNA: TGCGCCAGCAGCCAAGATAACAGGGGAGTCGAGCAGTACTTC. It is translated as CASSQDNRGVEQYF.

This clone is deemed medium-sized. The chain carries TRBV6-5 and TRBJ1-4, with 7 bases matching TRBD1. With 0 bases clipped from V and 4 bases from J, the junction kept 2 bases outside the gene matches. The CDR3 covers 15 residues. Germline loops: CDR1 MNHEY, CDR2 SVGAGI. The CDR3 loop reads CASSYSGTVNEKLFF. DNA for the CDR3: TGTGCCAGCAGTTACTCTGGGACAGTTAATGAAAAACTGTTTTTT.

The chain employs TRBV6-2 or TRBV6-3 and TRBJ2-7; D possibly corresponds to TRBD2 (5 bases). CDR1 is MNHEY and CDR2 is SVGEGT in the germline V gene. The CDR3 contains 14 residues. With 1 base removed from V and 0 bases from J, the gap between germline ends came to 7 bases. The CDR3 is CASSYLEGSYEQYF. The CDR3 DNA reads as TGTGCCAGCAGTTACTTAGAGGGCTCCTACGAGCAGTACTTC.

The rearrangement links TRBV29-1 to TRBJ1-2; possible D gene TRBD1, 5 bases. The germline V gene has CDR1 SQVTM and CDR2 ANQGSEA. V was cut by 4 bases and J by 5 bases, with 11 bases left in between. The CDR3 covers 12 residues. CDR3 DNA: TGCAGCGTTGTGGAGGGGATGTATGGCTACACCTTC. It specifies CSVVEGMYGYTF.

By share of the sample, this clone is medium-sized. This chain joins TRBV6-2 or TRBV6-3 and TRBJ2-1, with unresolved D. The V gene's germline CDR1 is MNHEY and CDR2 SVGEGT. Between the trimmed V and J ends, which lost 1 base and 3 bases, there was a span of 4 bases. The CDR3 contains 13 residues. The CDR3 sequence: CASSYYGYNEQFF. CDR3 DNA sequence: TGTGCCAGCAGTTACTACGGCTACAATGAGCAGTTCTTC.

This chain connects TRBV11-3 to TRBJ2-1; D possibly corresponds to TRBD1 (5 bases). Trimming shortened V by 5 bases and J by 10 bases, and 15 bases separated the two germline ends. Germline CDR1 SGHNT, CDR2 YENEEA. The length of the CDR3 is 13 residues. Here the CDR3 DNA reads TGTGCCAGCAGCCAGGGCCCCGAACGAGAGCAGTTCTTC. Protein product: CASSQGPEREQFF. The variable domain in full, completed from reference TRBV11-3 and TRBJ2-1, reads EAGVVQSPRYKIIEKKQPVAFWCNPISGHNTLYWYLQNLGQGPELLIRYENEEAVDDSQLPKDRFSAERLKGVDSTLKIQPAELGDSAVYLCASSQGPEREQFFGPGTRLTVL.

The CDR3 sequence: CASSYPGTASNQPQHF. Here the CDR3 DNA reads TGTGCCAGCAGTTACCCCGGGACAGCTAGCAATCAGCCCCAGCATTTT. The rearrangement links TRBV6-2 or TRBV6-3 to TRBJ1-5; 7 nucleotides match TRBD1. The CDR3 covers 16 residues. CDR1 is MNHEY and CDR2 is SVGEGT in the germline V gene. V lost 2 bases to trimming and J lost 0 bases; unmatched junction nucleotides: 4.

As regards this clone: At the DNA level, this CDR3 is encoded by other sequences in the same sample as well. This chain joins TRBV7-9 and TRBJ1-4, with TRBD1 matching 12 bases. The length of the CDR3 is 15 residues. Germline loops: CDR1 SEHNR, CDR2 FQNEAQ (reference sequence). Losses at the gene ends were 5 bases for V and 8 bases for J; bases not matched to a gene: 6. The CDR3 protein is CASSPGQGAEEKLFF. CDR3 nucleotides: TGTGCCAGCAGCCCGGGACAGGGGGCGGAGGAAAAACTGTTTTTT.

V and J are TRBV10-3 and TRBJ2-6, with a weak D call TRBD2 (7 bases). The CDR3 loop spans 17 amino acids. Germline V gene data show CDR1 as ENHRY and CDR2 as SYGVKD. The V gene lost 6 bases and the J gene lost 0 bases, with 15 bases spanning the gap. CDR3 DNA: TGTGCCATCAGGGGAGGGGGAACAAGCTCTGGGGCCAACGTCCTGACTTTC. It is translated as CAIRGGGTSSGANVLTF.